These T cell receptor beta chains were read from a single sample in a study of human T cells and chemical hapten exposure. Via MiXCR, TCRdb re-called the RACE reads, giving one row per CDR3 protein. The sample lists about 120,000 distinct CDR3 sequences; around 13% were seen once. Sequences were derived from whole blood, sampled in connection with sensitization to the hapten diphenylcyclopropenone (DPC). Receptors originate from a man aged 18 to 29 with alopecia areata. Some clones in this sample may be carry-over from other donors' samples. Both conserved end residues are part of each CDR3. Fields, in order: D gene, V gene, J gene, clone size, CDR3 DNA, CDR3 protein. D genes are given only for firm matches. Only some rows state a clone size, as once, few, many or a class for expanded clones.

D: TRBD2; V: TRBV6-5; J: TRBJ2-5; size: few; DNA: TGTGCCAGCAGTCAGAGCGGGGGGCTCCAAGAGACCCAGTACTTC; CDR3: CASSQSGGLQETQYF
D: NA; V: TRBV6-5; J: TRBJ1-4; size: NA; DNA: TGTGCCAGCAGTTACTCGAGTTCGGGGGTCGAAAAACTGTTTTTT; CDR3: CASSYSSSGVEKLFF
D: NA; V: TRBV29-1; J: TRBJ2-1; size: NA; DNA: TGCAGCGTCCGCGGAGGGCCGCAGTTCTTC; CDR3: CSVRGGPQFF
D: NA; V: TRBV11-3; J: TRBJ1-1; size: NA; DNA: TGTGCCAGCAGCTCACCGAACACTGAAGCTTTCTTT; CDR3: CASSSPNTEAFF
D: NA; V: TRBV10-3; J: TRBJ2-5; size: NA; DNA: TGTGCCATCAGTGACGAGTACCAAGAGACCCAGTACTTC; CDR3: CAISDEYQETQYF
D: NA; V: TRBV5-4; J: TRBJ1-1; size: few; DNA: TGTGCCAGCAGCACAGTGAACACTGAAGCTTTCTTT; CDR3: CASSTVNTEAFF
D: NA; V: TRBV5-5; J: TRBJ1-3; size: few; DNA: TGTGCCAGCAGCTTTTTTATAGGCGGCTCTGGAAACACCATATATTTT; CDR3: CASSFFIGGSGNTIYF
D: NA; V: TRBV7-3; J: TRBJ2-3; size: many; DNA: TGTGCCAGCAGCTTCAGCACAGATACGCAGTATTTT; CDR3: CASSFSTDTQYF
D: NA; V: TRBV12-3/TRBV12-4; J: TRBJ1-1; size: few; DNA: TGTGCCAGTGCCAGGGTCCCCACTGAAGCTTTCTTT; CDR3: CASARVPTEAFF
D: TRBD1; V: TRBV6-2/TRBV6-3; J: TRBJ1-1; size: NA; DNA: TGTGCCAGCAGTTACCCGGCGACAGGGGTGATCGCTGAAGCTTTCTTT; CDR3: CASSYPATGVIAEAFF
D: TRBD1; V: TRBV2; J: TRBJ1-2; size: NA; DNA: TGTGCCAGCAGGAAGGGACAGGGGGCGCTTGGCTACACCTTC; CDR3: CASRKGQGALGYTF
D: NA; V: TRBV4-3; J: TRBJ1-4; size: many; DNA: TGCGCCAGCAGCCAAGAGAAGGGTGCGGACAGCAGAAACCAAAAACTGTTTTTT; CDR3: CASSQEKGADSRNQKLFF
D: NA; V: TRBV7-9; J: TRBJ1-1; size: few; DNA: TGTGCCAGCAGCTCAGGGTATCCGGACACTGAAGCTTTCTTT; CDR3: CASSSGYPDTEAFF
D: TRBD1; V: TRBV7-2; J: TRBJ1-6; size: NA; DNA: TGTGCCAGCAGCTCGGGACAGGGTCAATATTCACCCCTCCACTTT; CDR3: CASSSGQGQYSPLHF
D: NA; V: TRBV2; J: TRBJ1-2; size: NA; DNA: TGTGCCAGCAGTCTGACAGGCACGTATGGCTACACCTTC; CDR3: CASSLTGTYGYTF
D: TRBD1; V: TRBV7-9; J: TRBJ1-1; size: few; DNA: TGTGCCAGCAGCTTACGGACAGGGAGAATGAACACTGAAGCTTTCTTT; CDR3: CASSLRTGRMNTEAFF
D: NA; V: TRBV7-2; J: TRBJ2-7; size: few; DNA: TGTGCCAGCAGCTTACACAGCCCCAGCTCCTACGAGCAGTACTTC; CDR3: CASSLHSPSSYEQYF
D: NA; V: TRBV7-2; J: TRBJ1-2; size: many; DNA: TGTGCCAGCAGCCCGGCATATCTCTATGGCTACACCTTC; CDR3: CASSPAYLYGYTF
D: NA; V: TRBV29-1; J: TRBJ2-5; size: few; DNA: TGCAGCGTCCGCGCACCGGTGGAGGAGACCCAGTACTTC; CDR3: CSVRAPVEETQYF
D: TRBD2; V: TRBV12-3/TRBV12-4; J: TRBJ2-3; size: many; DNA: TGTGCCAGCAGTTTTCGGGGGGCAGATACGCAGTATTTT; CDR3: CASSFRGADTQYF
D: NA; V: TRBV21-1; J: TRBJ2-7; size: few; DNA: TGTGCCAGCAGCAAAGGTCACGAGCAGTACTTC; CDR3: CASSKGHEQYF
D: NA; V: TRBV19; J: TRBJ1-6; size: NA; DNA: TGTGCCAGTAGTATTCCCGGGACGAATTCACCCCTCCACTTT; CDR3: CASSIPGTNSPLHF
D: NA; V: TRBV6-2/TRBV6-3; J: TRBJ1-2; size: few; DNA: TGTGCCAGCAGTTACGCCGACGTCTATGGCTACACCTTC; CDR3: CASSYADVYGYTF
D: NA; V: TRBV9; J: TRBJ1-3; size: few; DNA: TGTGCCAGCAGCGTAGGGGGGCCCGGAGACACCATATATTTT; CDR3: CASSVGGPGDTIYF
D: NA; V: TRBV19; J: TRBJ1-4; size: many; DNA: TGTGCCAGTAGTGAACTCGGGGGGGAAAAACTGTTTTTT; CDR3: CASSELGGEKLFF
D: NA; V: TRBV7-2; J: TRBJ2-3; size: few; DNA: TGTGCCAGCAGCTTATCGTTAGCGGATCATAATACGCAGTATTTT; CDR3: CASSLSLADHNTQYF
D: NA; V: TRBV29-1; J: TRBJ1-1; size: NA; DNA: TGCAGCGTTGTCCTTCTCGGAGCTTTCTTT; CDR3: CSVVLLGAFF